Following are 9 T cell receptor beta chains from one sample sequenced in a study of cytomegalovirus exposure and HLA in healthy donors. It was with 60 Vbeta and 13 Jbeta primers that the PCR ran. Generated by immunoSEQ multiplex PCR, the TCRdb table keeps only in-frame clones and is missing some. The repertoire consists of roughly 110,000 clones, with around 77% occurring once and the leading ten covering approximately 5%. What was sequenced was PBMCs. These receptors all stem from a woman in her 30s in good health and CMV-seropositive.

This clone was detected a few times. At one end the junction does not follow the germline gene, possibly because of a read error. V is TRBV5-6 and J is TRBJ1-2; D may be TRBD1 (5 bases). Germline assignment: CDR1 SGHDT and CDR2 YYEEEE. The CDR3 loop spans 11 amino acids. As DNA, the CDR3 is TGTGCCAGCAGCTATATCCAGGGTGTCGCCTTC. Translating gives CASSYIQGVAF.

V is TRBV7-8 and J is TRBJ2-7, with 9 bases matching TRBD1. The CDR3 sequence is 15 residues long. Germline V gene lookup returns CDR1 SGHVS and CDR2 FQNEAQ. With 3 bases clipped from V and 2 bases from J, the junction kept 5 bases outside the gene matches. CDR3 protein: CASSFPGTGPYEQYF. The CDR3 nucleotides read TGTGCCAGCAGCTTCCCCGGGACAGGGCCCTACGAGCAGTACTTC.

The chain carries TRBV7-2 and TRBJ2-3, with 7 bases fitting TRBD2. This CDR3 is built from 16 residues. Germline V lookup: CDR1 SGHTA, CDR2 FQGNSA. The V gene end was trimmed by 5 bases and the J gene end by 5 bases; junction bases not matched to a gene: 13. CDR3 DNA sequence: TGTGCCAGCAGCCGTGCGGCTAGCGGACTCGGAGATACGCAGTATTTT. Translation gives CASSRAASGLGDTQYF.

Here the CDR3 DNA reads TGTGCCAGCAGCCCCGGGCTAGCTAGCTCCTACGAGCAGTACTTC. It yields the protein CASSPGLASSYEQYF. The genes are TRBV7-6 and TRBJ2-7; maybe TRBD2 (5 bases). The V gene lost 5 bases and the J gene lost 0 bases, with 14 bases spanning the gap. This CDR3 has 15 residues. Germline V gives CDR1 SGHVS, CDR2 FNYEAQ.

This chain connects TRBV5-4 to TRBJ1-4; 7 bases line up with TRBD1. This CDR3 is built from 16 residues. Per the germline V gene, CDR1 is SGHNT and CDR2 is YYREEE (reference sequence). The V gene end was trimmed by 2 bases and the J gene end by 1 base; junction bases not matched to a gene: 5. As DNA, the CDR3 is TGTGCCAGCAGCTTCGGAGGGGGCGGAACTAATGAAAAACTGTTTTTT. Translated, it gives CASSFGGGGTNEKLFF.

The V and J genes are TRBV6-1 and TRBJ1-5, with no clear D. Trimming left V 0 bases short and J 6 bases short, with 15 bases between. Germline V gene lookup returns CDR1 MNHNS and CDR2 SASEGT. The CDR3 spans 16 residues. The CDR3 DNA is TGTGCCAGCAGTGAAGCTTCGGGTCACTGGCGTCAGCCCCAGCATTTT. This gives the protein CASSEASGHWRQPQHF.

V and J are TRBV5-1 and TRBJ2-5, with D unresolved. The ends were cut back, 3 bases at V and 5 bases at J, with 11 bases in the middle. Germline V gene sequence: CDR1 SGHRS, CDR2 YFSETQ. CDR3 length: 13 amino acids. Written as DNA, the CDR3 is TGCGCCAGCAGCTCCTCTAGAGACGAGACCCAGTACTTC. Translating gives CASSSSRDETQYF.

This rearrangement joins TRBV5-1 to TRBJ2-7; TRBD2 matches 9 bases. Germline V gives CDR1 SGHRS, CDR2 YFSETQ. The CDR3 consists of 14 residues. V gave up 1 base and J gave up 5 bases; unmatched junction bases: 4. CDR3 amino acids: CASSLLSGSHEQYF. For the CDR3, the DNA is TGCGCCAGCAGCTTGCTTAGCGGGAGCCACGAGCAGTACTTC.

This clone was detected once. This sequence joins TRBV6-4 and TRBJ1-4, with TRBD1 matching 9 bases. The CDR3 is 16 amino acids. Germline assignment: CDR1 MRHNA and CDR2 SNTAGT. The trim removed 3 bases at V and 7 bases at J, leaving 9 bases unmatched. The DNA of the CDR3 is TGTGCCAGCAGTGAAGGGTCGGGACAGGGAGGTGAAAAACTGTTTTTT. Its protein product is CASSEGSGQGGEKLFF.